This entry features one TCR beta chain sequence. Its antigen is not known. These data come from a study of vaccination and CD4 T cells after COVID-19. On the study more broadly: Convalescent study patients returned SARS-CoV-2 positive nasal swab PCR results, with fewer than ten mild cases and one severe. Comprising six males and four females, the convalescent participants counted two Hispanic individuals among them.

Overall study findings and caveats: Nearly all convalescent vaccine-specific clones, 304 of 307, recognized only SARS-CoV-2 spike.

With V trimmed by 0 bases and J by 7 bases, 4 bases remained unmatched. Looked up from germline, CDR1 is ENHRY and CDR2 is SYGVKD. The CDR3 has 16 residues. MiXCR, run by TCRdb on the PCR reads, gives a single entry per CDR3 protein. The sample consists of tens of thousands of distinct CDR3 sequences, approximately 51% of them appearing once. Sequenced material: CD4+ T cells from blood, taken before SARS-CoV-2 vaccination. This clonotype was sampled from a human donor who had recovered from COVID-19. The chain uses TRBV10-3 and TRBJ2-1, with 12 bases aligning to TRBD2. Here the CDR3 reads CAISESTSGRLNEQFF. The CDR3 DNA is TGTGCCATCAGTGAGTCTACTAGCGGGAGGTTAAATGAGCAGTTCTTC.